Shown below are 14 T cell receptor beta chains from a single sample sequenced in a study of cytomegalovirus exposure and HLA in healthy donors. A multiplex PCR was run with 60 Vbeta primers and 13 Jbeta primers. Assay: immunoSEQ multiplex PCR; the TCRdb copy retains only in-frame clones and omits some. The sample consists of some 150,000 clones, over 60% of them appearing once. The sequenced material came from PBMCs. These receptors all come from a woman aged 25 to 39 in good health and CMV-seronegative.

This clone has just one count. This CDR3 reads CASSLTSNTGELFF. The CDR3 coding sequence is TGTGCCAGCAGCTTGACTAGTAACACCGGGGAGCTGTTTTTT. The chain couples TRBV7-2 to TRBJ2-2, with D tentatively TRBD2 (6 bases). Germline CDR1 SGHTA, CDR2 FQGNSA. V was pared by 3 bases and J by 2 bases, with 7 bases between. There are 14 residues in the CDR3.

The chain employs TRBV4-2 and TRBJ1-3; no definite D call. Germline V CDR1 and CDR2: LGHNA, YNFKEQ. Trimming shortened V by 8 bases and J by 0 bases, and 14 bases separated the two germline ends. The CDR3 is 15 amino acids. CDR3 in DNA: TGTGCCAGCCACACGCGAGGGAACTCTGGAAACACCATATATTTT. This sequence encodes CASHTRGNSGNTIYF.

The CDR3 sequence is CASSERTGGGNSPLHF. The CDR3 nucleotides read TGTGCCAGCAGCGAGAGGACAGGGGGAGGGAATTCACCCCTCCACTTT. The V and J genes are TRBV7-2 and TRBJ1-6, with 10 positions matching TRBD1. V lost 5 bases and J lost 7; bases outside the gene matches: 8. Germline V gene lookup returns CDR1 SGHTA and CDR2 FQGNSA. The CDR3 length is 16 residues.

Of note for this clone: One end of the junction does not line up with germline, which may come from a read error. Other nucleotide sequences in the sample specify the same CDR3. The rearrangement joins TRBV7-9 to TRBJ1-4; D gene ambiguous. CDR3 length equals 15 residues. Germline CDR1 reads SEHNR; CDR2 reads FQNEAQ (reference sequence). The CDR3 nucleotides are TGTGCCAGCAGCTTAGACGGAGCAACTAATGAAAAGCTGTTTTTT. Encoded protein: CASSLDGATNEKLFF.

CDR3 amino acids: CASSSGTGGFDTEAFF. CDR3 in DNA: TGTGCCAGCAGTTCAGGGACAGGGGGCTTCGACACTGAAGCTTTCTTT. This rearrangement joins TRBV28 to TRBJ1-1; 12 nucleotides agree with TRBD1. CDR1 MDHEN and CDR2 SYDVKM come from the germline V gene. The junction had 6 bases not matched to a gene; V was cut back by 4 bases and J by 3 bases. This CDR3 contains 16 residues.

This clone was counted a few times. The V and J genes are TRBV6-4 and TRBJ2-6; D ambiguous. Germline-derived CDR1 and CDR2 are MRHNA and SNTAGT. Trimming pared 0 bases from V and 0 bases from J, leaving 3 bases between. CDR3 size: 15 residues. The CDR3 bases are TGTGCCAGCAGTGACTCTAACTCTGGGGCCAACGTCCTGACTTTC. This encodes CASSDSNSGANVLTF.

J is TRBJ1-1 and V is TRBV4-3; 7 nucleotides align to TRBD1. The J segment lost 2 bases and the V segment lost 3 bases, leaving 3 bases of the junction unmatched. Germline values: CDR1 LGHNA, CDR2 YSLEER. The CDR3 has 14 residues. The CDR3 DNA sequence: TGCGCCAGCAGCCAGACAGGGAGAAACACTGAAGCTTTCTTT. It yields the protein CASSQTGRNTEAFF.

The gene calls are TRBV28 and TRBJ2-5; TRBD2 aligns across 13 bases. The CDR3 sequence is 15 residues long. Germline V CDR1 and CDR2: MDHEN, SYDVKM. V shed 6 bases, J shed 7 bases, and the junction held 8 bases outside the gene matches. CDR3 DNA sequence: TGTGCCAGCAGCACTAGCGGGAGGGGGACGGGGACCCAGTACTTC. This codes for CASSTSGRGTGTQYF.

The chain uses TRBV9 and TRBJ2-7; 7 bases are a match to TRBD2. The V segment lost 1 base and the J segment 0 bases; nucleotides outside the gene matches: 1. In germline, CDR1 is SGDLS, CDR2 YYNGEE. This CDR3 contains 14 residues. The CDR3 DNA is TGTGCCAGCAGCGTATCGGGGGGCTCCTACGAGCAGTACTTC. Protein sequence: CASSVSGGSYEQYF.

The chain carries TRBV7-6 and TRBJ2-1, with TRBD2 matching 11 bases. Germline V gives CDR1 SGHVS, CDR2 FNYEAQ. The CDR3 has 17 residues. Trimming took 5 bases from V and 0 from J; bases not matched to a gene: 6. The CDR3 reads CASSIVAGGPSYNEQFF. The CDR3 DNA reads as TGTGCCAGCAGCATCGTAGCGGGAGGGCCCTCCTACAATGAGCAGTTCTTC.

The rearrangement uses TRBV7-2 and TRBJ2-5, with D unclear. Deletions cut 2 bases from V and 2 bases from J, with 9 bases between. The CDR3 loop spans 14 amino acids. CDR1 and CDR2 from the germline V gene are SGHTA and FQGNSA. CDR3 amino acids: CASSLLGPQETQYF. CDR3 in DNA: TGTGCCAGCAGCTTATTGGGCCCTCAAGAGACCCAGTACTTC.

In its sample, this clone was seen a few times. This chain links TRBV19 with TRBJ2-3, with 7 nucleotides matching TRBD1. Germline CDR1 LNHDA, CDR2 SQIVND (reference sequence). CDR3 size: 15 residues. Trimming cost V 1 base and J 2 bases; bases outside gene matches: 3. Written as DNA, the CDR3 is TGTGCCAGTAGTATAGGGGGGACAGACACAGATACGCAGTATTTT. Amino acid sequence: CASSIGGTDTDTQYF.

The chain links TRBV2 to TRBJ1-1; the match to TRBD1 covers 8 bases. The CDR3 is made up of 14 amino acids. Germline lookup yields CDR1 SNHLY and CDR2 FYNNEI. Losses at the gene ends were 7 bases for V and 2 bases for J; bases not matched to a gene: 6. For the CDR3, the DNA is TGTGCCAGCACCTGGACAGGGCAAAACACTGAAGCTTTCTTT. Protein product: CASTWTGQNTEAFF.

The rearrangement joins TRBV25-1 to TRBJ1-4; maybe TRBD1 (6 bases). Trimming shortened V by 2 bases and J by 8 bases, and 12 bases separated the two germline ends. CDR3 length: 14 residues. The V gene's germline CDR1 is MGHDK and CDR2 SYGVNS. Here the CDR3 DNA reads TGTGCCAGCAGTGAAAGGACAGTCTTAGAAAAACTGTTTTTT. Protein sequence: CASSERTVLEKLFF.